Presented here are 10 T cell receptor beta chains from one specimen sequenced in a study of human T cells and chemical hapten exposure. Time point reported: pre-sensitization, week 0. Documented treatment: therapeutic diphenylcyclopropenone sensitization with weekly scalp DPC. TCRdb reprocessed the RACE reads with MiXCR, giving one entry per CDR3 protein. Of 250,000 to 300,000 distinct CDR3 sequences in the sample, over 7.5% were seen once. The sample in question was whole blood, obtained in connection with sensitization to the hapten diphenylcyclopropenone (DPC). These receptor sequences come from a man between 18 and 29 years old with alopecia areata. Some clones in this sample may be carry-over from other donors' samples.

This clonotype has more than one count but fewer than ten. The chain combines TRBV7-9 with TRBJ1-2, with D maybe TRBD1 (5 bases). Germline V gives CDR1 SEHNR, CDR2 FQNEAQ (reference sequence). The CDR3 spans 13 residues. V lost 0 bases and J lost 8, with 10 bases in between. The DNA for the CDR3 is TGTGCCAGCAGCTTAGCAGGGGTAGTGGGCTACACCTTC. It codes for CASSLAGVVGYTF. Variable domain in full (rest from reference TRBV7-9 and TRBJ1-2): DTGVSQNPRHKITKRGQNVTFRCDPISEHNRLYWYRQTLGQGPEFLTYFQNEAQLEKSRLLSDRFSAERPKGSFSTLEIQRTEQGDSAMYLCASSLAGVVGYTFGSGTRLTVV.

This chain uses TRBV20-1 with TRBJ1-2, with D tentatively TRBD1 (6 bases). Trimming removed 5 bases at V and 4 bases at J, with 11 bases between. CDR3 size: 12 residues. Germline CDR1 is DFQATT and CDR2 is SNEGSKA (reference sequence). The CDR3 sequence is CSAPDRSYGYTF. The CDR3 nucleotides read TGCAGTGCTCCAGACAGGAGCTATGGCTACACCTTC.

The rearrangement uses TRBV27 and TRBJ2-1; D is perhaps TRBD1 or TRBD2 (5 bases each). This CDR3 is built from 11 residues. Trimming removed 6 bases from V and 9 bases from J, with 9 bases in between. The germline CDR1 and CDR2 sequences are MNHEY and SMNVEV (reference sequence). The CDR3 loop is CASSLGPEQFF. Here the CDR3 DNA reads TGTGCCAGCAGCTTGGGACCTGAGCAGTTCTTC.

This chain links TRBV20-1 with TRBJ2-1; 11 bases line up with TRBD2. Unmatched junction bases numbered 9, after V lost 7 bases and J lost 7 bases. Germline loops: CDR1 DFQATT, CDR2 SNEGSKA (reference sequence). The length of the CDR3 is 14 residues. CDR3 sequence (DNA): TGCAGTGTCGAGTTAGCGGGGGGGCGGAATGAGCAGTTCTTC. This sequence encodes CSVELAGGRNEQFF.

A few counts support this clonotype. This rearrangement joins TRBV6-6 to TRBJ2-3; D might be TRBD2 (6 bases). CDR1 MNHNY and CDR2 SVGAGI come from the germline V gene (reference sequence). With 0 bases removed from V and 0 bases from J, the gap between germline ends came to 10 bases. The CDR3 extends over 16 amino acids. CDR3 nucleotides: TGTGCCAGCAGTTACTCGAAACGGGGGAGCACAGATACGCAGTATTTT. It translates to CASSYSKRGSTDTQYF.

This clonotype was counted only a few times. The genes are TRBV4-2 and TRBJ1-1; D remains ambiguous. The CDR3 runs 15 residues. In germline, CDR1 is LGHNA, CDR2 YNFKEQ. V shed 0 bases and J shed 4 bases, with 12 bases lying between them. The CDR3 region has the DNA TGTGCCAGCAGCCAAGATCTTCTAAAGCCCACTGAAGCTTTCTTT. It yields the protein CASSQDLLKPTEAFF.

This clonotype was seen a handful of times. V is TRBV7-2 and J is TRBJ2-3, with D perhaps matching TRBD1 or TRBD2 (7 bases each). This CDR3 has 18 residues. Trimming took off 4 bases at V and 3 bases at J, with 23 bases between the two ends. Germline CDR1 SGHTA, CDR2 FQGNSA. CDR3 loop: CASSSPSGGERVTDTQYF. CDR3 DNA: TGTGCCAGCAGCTCCCCCTCAGGGGGGGAACGTGTTACAGATACGCAGTATTTT.

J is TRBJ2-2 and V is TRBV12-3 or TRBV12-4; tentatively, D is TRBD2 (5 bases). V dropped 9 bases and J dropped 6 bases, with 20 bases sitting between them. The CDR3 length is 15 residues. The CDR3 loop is CASQAAGTPAGELFF. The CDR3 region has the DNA TGTGCCAGTCAAGCGGCCGGAACCCCGGCCGGGGAGCTGTTTTTT.

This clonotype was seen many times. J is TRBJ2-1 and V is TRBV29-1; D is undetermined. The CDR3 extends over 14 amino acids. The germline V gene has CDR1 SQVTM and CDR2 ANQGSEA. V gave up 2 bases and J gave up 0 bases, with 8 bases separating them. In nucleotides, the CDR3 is TGCAGCGTTGAACTGGGTAGCTCCTACAATGAGCAGTTCTTC. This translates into CSVELGSSYNEQFF.

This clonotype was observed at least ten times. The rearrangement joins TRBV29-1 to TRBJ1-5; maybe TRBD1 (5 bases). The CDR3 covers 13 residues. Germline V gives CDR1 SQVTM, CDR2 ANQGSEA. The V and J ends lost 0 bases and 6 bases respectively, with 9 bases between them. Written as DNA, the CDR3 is TGCAGCGTTGAAGAACAGGAGGGTCAGCCCCAGCATTTT. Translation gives CSVEEQEGQPQHF.